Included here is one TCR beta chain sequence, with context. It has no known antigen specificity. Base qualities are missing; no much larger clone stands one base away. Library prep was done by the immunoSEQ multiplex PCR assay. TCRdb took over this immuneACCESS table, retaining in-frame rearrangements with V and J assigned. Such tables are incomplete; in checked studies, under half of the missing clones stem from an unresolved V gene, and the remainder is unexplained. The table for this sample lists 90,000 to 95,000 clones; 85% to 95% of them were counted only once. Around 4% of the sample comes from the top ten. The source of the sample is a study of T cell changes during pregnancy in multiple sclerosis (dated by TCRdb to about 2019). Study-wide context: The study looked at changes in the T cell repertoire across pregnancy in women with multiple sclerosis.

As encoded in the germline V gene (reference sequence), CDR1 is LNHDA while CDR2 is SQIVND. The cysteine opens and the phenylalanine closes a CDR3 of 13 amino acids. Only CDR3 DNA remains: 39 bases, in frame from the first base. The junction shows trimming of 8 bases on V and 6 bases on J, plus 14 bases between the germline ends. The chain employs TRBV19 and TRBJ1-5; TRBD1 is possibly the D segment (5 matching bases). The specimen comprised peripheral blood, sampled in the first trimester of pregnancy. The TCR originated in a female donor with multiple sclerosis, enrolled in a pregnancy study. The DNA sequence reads TGTGCCAGTGGCGGGACTTTGGCTCAGCCCCAGCATTTT. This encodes CASGGTLAQPQHF.